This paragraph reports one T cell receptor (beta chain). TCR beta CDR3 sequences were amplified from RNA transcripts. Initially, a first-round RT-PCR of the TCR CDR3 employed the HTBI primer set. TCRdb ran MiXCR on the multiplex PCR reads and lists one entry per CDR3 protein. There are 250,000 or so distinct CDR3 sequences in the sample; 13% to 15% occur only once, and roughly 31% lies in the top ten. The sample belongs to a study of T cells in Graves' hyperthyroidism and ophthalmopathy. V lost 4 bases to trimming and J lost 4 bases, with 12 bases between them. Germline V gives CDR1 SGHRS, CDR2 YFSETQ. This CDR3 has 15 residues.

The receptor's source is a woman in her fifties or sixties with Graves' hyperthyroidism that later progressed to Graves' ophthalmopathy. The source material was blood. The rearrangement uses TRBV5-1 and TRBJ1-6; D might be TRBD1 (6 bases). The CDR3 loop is CASSPRGGYNSPLHF. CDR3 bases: TGCGCCAGCAGCCCCAGGGGAGGGTATAATTCACCCCTCCACTTT.